This T cell receptor beta chain was recovered during a study of control samples from healthy donors and cancer patients. The germline V gene encodes CDR1 MGHRA and CDR2 YSYEKL. The CDR3 consists of 15 residues. V shed 2 bases, J shed 4 bases, and the junction held 2 bases outside the gene matches. The data were produced by immunoSEQ multiplex PCR, yet TCRdb's version contains in-frame clones alone and is incomplete. The sample shows about 190,000 clones, roughly 91% of them seen only once. The chain carries TRBV4-1 and TRBJ1-6, with TRBD1 identical over 7 bases. Input material: blood. The TCR was taken from a man aged 18 to 29 in good health. In DNA form, the CDR3 reads TGCGCCAGCAGCCAACTACAGGGGTATAATTCACCCCTCCACTTT. Translated, it gives CASSQLQGYNSPLHF.